This T cell receptor (beta chain) was sequenced during a study of Ad26.COV2.S vaccination and SARS-CoV-2 variants. Trimming cost V 7 bases and J 0 bases, with 10 bases left between them. Germline lookup yields CDR1 SGHKS and CDR2 YYEKEE (reference sequence). The CDR3 contains 13 residues. Sequencing was performed with immunoSEQ multiplex PCR; in TCRdb, only in-frame clones are kept and a portion is missing. The data show hundreds of thousands of clones, roughly 90% seen once. The treatment was: roughly 20 received Ad26.COV2.S at low or high dose, single or two shots; about 5 received placebo; per-sample allocation not given. Specimens were obtained on day 63 following the first vaccine or placebo injection. With regard to this clone: Other nucleotide sequences in the sample specify the same CDR3.

This receptor was identified in a person between 18 and 60 years old who received the Ad26.COV2.S COVID-19 vaccine or a placebo. The specimen was peripheral blood, collected in a trial of Ad26.COV2.S vaccine versus placebo. The chain joins TRBV5-5 to TRBJ2-5, with D possibly TRBD1 on 7 matching bases. The CDR3 DNA follows: TGTGCCAGCGGCGGGACAGACCAAGAGACCCAGTACTTC. This codes for CASGGTDQETQYF.